Following are 5 T cell receptor beta chains from one sample sequenced in a study of blood T cells in healthy people across ages. Through a sample-barcoded 5' primer and a J-beta primer mix, a second PCR was run for roughly 6 to 12 cycles. TCRdb itself ran the 5' RACE reads through MiXCR, one entry per CDR3 protein. Of over a million distinct CDR3 sequences listed, approximately 59% were seen once; the top ten hold 5% to 7%. Sample: blood. All receptors come from a man aged 18 to 30 in good health.

The chain employs TRBV5-1 and TRBJ1-2; D may be TRBD1 (6 bases). Trimming shortened V by 4 bases and J by 7 bases, and 11 bases separated the two germline ends. CDR3 size: 12 residues. The V gene's germline CDR1 is SGHRS and CDR2 YFSETQ. CDR3 amino acids: CASSRGALGYTF. The CDR3 DNA reads as TGCGCCAGCAGCCGGGGGGCTCTTGGCTACACCTTC. Using reference TRBV5-1 and TRBJ1-2 for the parts outside the CDR3, the full variable domain is KAGVTQTPRYLIKTRGQQVTLSCSPISGHRSVSWYQQTPGQGLQFLFEYFSETQRNKGNFPGRFSGRQFSNSRSEMNVSTLELGDSALYLCASSRGALGYTFGSGTRLTVV.

The chain couples TRBV27 to TRBJ1-2; D ambiguous. Per germline, CDR1 MNHEY and CDR2 SMNVEV (reference sequence). This CDR3 contains 15 residues. The germline V and J ends were trimmed by 5 bases and 3 bases, with 16 bases remaining between them. The CDR3 bases are TGTGCCAGCAGTCCCCCCGGGAACCTCTACTATGGCTACACCTTC. It is translated as CASSPPGNLYYGYTF.

The chain links TRBV28 to TRBJ2-3; a weak D match, TRBD2 (6 bases). This CDR3 has 17 amino acids. Looked up from germline, CDR1 is MDHEN and CDR2 is SYDVKM. Trimming shortened V by 3 bases and J by 3 bases, and 19 bases separated the two germline ends. The CDR3 is CASSLSWGKEGTDTQYF. CDR3 coding DNA: TGTGCCAGCAGTTTGTCTTGGGGAAAGGAGGGGACAGATACGCAGTATTTT.

This clonotype was observed a few times. The CDR3 here is CASTEGSTNTQYF. The CDR3 DNA sequence: TGTGCCAGCACCGAAGGTTCTACCAATACGCAGTATTTT. The chain has TRBV12-3 or TRBV12-4 and TRBJ2-3, with unresolved D. This CDR3 contains 13 residues. The V and J ends lost 7 bases and 7 bases respectively, with 15 bases between them.

This clonotype was seen only a few times. This chain links TRBV29-1 with TRBJ2-1; 12 positions agree with TRBD2. There are 17 residues in the CDR3. Germline V gene sequence: CDR1 SQVTM, CDR2 ANQGSEA. The trim removed 3 bases at V and 9 bases at J, leaving 15 bases unmatched. The chain's CDR3 is CSVDQTSGRPLGGEQFF. CDR3 nucleotides: TGCAGCGTTGATCAAACTAGCGGGAGGCCCCTCGGGGGTGAGCAGTTCTTC.